This T cell receptor (beta chain) was captured in a study of T cells in pancreatic ductal adenocarcinoma. Overall study results and limits: Tumor and blood clonality did not differ significantly, about 0.1 versus 0.065. Blood had more productive templates and approximately 8-fold more unique clonotypes than tumor. Results skew toward the minority of patients with early-stage disease.

V lost 3 bases to trimming and J lost 0 bases; unmatched junction nucleotides: 5. This CDR3 comprises 18 residues. Germline V gene sequence: CDR1 SGDLS, CDR2 YYNGEE. This table comes from immunoSEQ multiplex PCR, and its TCRdb copy is limited to in-frame clones, with some not included. This sample yields around 16,000 clones, of which more than 75% are seen a single time; more than 15% belongs to the top ten. Concerning this clone itself: Its antigen is still unknown.

Surgery without prior neoadjuvant therapy was the treatment of the selected pancreatic ductal adenocarcinoma patients. The sequenced sample was PBMCs. The origin of this receptor is a human donor with pancreatic ductal adenocarcinoma. V is TRBV9 and J is TRBJ2-1; TRBD2 matches 14 bases. The CDR3 sequence: CASSGGTSGGLSYNEQFF. The CDR3 DNA reads as TGTGCCAGCAGCGGGGGGACTAGCGGGGGCCTCTCCTACAATGAGCAGTTCTTC.